Below, 22 T cell receptor beta chains from the same sample are listed, as sequenced in a study of blood T cell repertoires in COVID-19. Method: immunoSEQ multiplex PCR; TCRdb's copy keeps in-frame clones and lacks some. The sample lists about 350,000 clones; about 90% were seen once. What was sequenced was PBMCs or T cells enriched from blood (not recorded which). The receptor source for this set is a woman in her 30s who had recovered from COVID-19.

V gene TRBV5-1 combines with J gene TRBJ2-2; TRBD2 matches at 8 bases. This CDR3 is built from 15 residues. The germline CDR1 and CDR2 sequences are SGHRS and YFSETQ. Trimming cost V 4 bases and J 4 bases; bases outside gene matches: 6. CDR3 sequence: CASSPAGATTGELFF. For the CDR3, the DNA is TGCGCCAGCAGCCCAGCGGGGGCGACCACCGGGGAGCTGTTTTTT.

This chain connects TRBV19 to TRBJ1-1; no clear D gene. Germline V gene data show CDR1 as LNHDA and CDR2 as SQIVND (reference sequence). The CDR3 covers 15 residues. The V and J ends lost 1 base and 4 bases respectively, with 13 bases between them. The CDR3 DNA reads as TGTGCCAGTAGTATAGCTCGGCGGCTGGGCACTGAAGCTTTCTTT. Translation gives CASSIARRLGTEAFF.

This chain connects TRBV11-2 to TRBJ1-4; TRBD1 matches 7 bases. Trimming at V came to 5 bases and at J to 4 bases, leaving 10 bases not matched to a gene. The length of the CDR3 is 16 residues. CDR1 is SGHAT, CDR2 FQNNGV, per germline. DNA of the CDR3: TGTGCCAGCAGCCCCACCTTGGGGACAGTTAATGAAAAACTGTTTTTT. Amino acid sequence: CASSPTLGTVNEKLFF.

The V gene is TRBV6-2 or TRBV6-3, the J gene TRBJ2-1; D gene ambiguous. The germline CDR1 and CDR2 sequences are MNHEY and SVGEGT. CDR3 length equals 14 residues. Trimming shortened V by 4 bases and J by 10 bases, and 17 bases separated the two germline ends. CDR3 coding DNA: TGTGCCAGCAGTTTTGCCGAATCCGGGTCCGAGCAGTTCTTC. Residues: CASSFAESGSEQFF.

The rearrangement uses TRBV10-1 and TRBJ1-4; perhaps TRBD1 as D (5 bases). Between the trimmed V and J ends, which lost 8 bases and 7 bases, there was a span of 14 bases. Germline assignment: CDR1 WNHNN and CDR2 SYGVQD (reference sequence). The CDR3 consists of 13 residues. CDR3 sequence reads: CASGSGGGEKLFF. As DNA, the CDR3 is TGCGCCAGCGGGAGTGGCGGGGGTGAAAAACTGTTTTTT.

The rearrangement joins TRBV28 to TRBJ2-2, with 7 bases aligning to TRBD1. The CDR3 is made up of 13 amino acids. V shed 5 bases, J shed 10 bases, and the junction held 7 bases outside the gene matches. Germline V gives CDR1 MDHEN, CDR2 SYDVKM. The CDR3 nucleotides read TGTGCCAGCAGTCCACCGGGGACAGAGGAGCTGTTTTTT. As protein: CASSPPGTEELFF.

CDR3 in DNA: TGTGCCAGTAGTATAAGGGGGTCTGGGGCCAACGTCCTGACTTTC. It is translated as CASSIRGSGANVLTF. The chain couples TRBV19 to TRBJ2-6, with a tentative D call TRBD1 (6 bases). CDR1 and CDR2 (germline): LNHDA, SQIVND (reference sequence). The CDR3 has 15 residues. V was shortened by 2 bases and J by 1 base, with 6 bases between the two germline ends.

The J gene is TRBJ1-5, the V gene TRBV24-1; TRBD1 might be the D (5 bases). The CDR3 is 16 residues long. V was cut by 10 bases and J by 4 bases, with 22 bases left in between. Germline CDR1 is KGHDR and CDR2 is SFDVKD. The CDR3 is CATLVRDCYRNQPQHF. Written as DNA, the CDR3 is TGTGCCACATTAGTCCGGGACTGCTATCGAAATCAGCCCCAGCATTTT.

V usage is TRBV10-3 and J usage is TRBJ2-1; 7 nucleotides agree with TRBD2. Germline V gives CDR1 ENHRY, CDR2 SYGVKD. J lost 5 bases, V lost 4 bases, and 8 bases had no gene match. This CDR3 is 15 amino acids long. The CDR3 bases are TGTGCCATCAGTGCATCAGCGGGGACCCACAATGAGCAGTTCTTC. Protein sequence: CAISASAGTHNEQFF.

The V and J genes are TRBV5-4 and TRBJ2-5; TRBD1 matches 12 bases. CDR1 and CDR2 from the germline V gene are SGHNT and YYREEE (reference sequence). The CDR3 sequence is 17 residues long. V was pared by 4 bases and J by 4 bases, with 11 bases of the junction left unmatched. The CDR3 reads CASSAGQGAGMGETQYF. CDR3 in DNA: TGTGCCAGCAGCGCGGGACAGGGGGCCGGGATGGGAGAGACCCAGTACTTC.

This clone was picked up one time. The rearrangement joins TRBV10-3 to TRBJ2-1; D is possibly TRBD2 (6 bases). Germline V gene sequence: CDR1 ENHRY, CDR2 SYGVKD. The CDR3 is made up of 13 amino acids. The V and J ends lost 6 bases and 10 bases respectively, with 16 bases between them. The CDR3: CAIRGEASGEQFF. CDR3 bases: TGTGCCATCAGGGGGGAGGCGAGCGGGGAGCAGTTCTTC.

V and J are TRBV15 and TRBJ2-1; D not certain. The CDR3 covers 16 residues. Germline V gene data show CDR1 as LNHNV and CDR2 as YYDKDF (reference sequence). Between the trimmed V and J ends, which lost 0 bases and 7 bases, there was a span of 16 bases. CDR3 residues: CATSRDPTASGNEQFF. CDR3 DNA sequence: TGTGCCACCAGCAGAGATCCGACTGCTTCCGGGAATGAGCAGTTCTTC.

The chain combines TRBV28 with TRBJ1-2, with D perhaps TRBD1 (6 bases). CDR1 MDHEN and CDR2 SYDVKM come from the germline V gene. The CDR3 extends over 16 amino acids. V gave up 2 bases and J gave up 2 bases, with 15 bases separating them. The CDR3 DNA follows: TGTGCCAGCAGTTTAGGGCCAAGGGGGGGCAACTATGGCTACACCTTC. Protein: CASSLGPRGGNYGYTF.

V and J are TRBV5-6 and TRBJ2-7, with D maybe TRBD2 (5 bases). The CDR3 totals 12 residues. Germline V gene data show CDR1 as SGHDT and CDR2 as YYEEEE. V lost 0 bases and J 11 bases, leaving 12 bases between the germline ends. The CDR3 sequence is CASSLVSREEYF. The CDR3 DNA reads as TGTGCCAGCAGCTTGGTCTCCCGGGAAGAGTACTTC.

The rearrangement uses TRBV2 and TRBJ1-2; TRBD1 aligns across 7 bases. V lost 6 bases, J lost 5 bases, and 12 bases stayed unmatched. From germline, CDR1 is SNHLY and CDR2 FYNNEI. The CDR3 spans 15 residues. The CDR3 spells CASRGTGALWYGYTF. The CDR3, as DNA: TGTGCCAGCAGAGGCACAGGGGCTTTATGGTATGGCTACACCTTC. Using reference TRBV2 and TRBJ1-2 for the parts outside the CDR3, the full variable domain is EPEVTQTPSHQVTQMGQEVILRCVPISNHLYFYWYRQILGQKVEFLVSFYNNEISEKSEIFDDQFSVERPDGSNFTLKIRSTKLEDSAMYFCASRGTGALWYGYTFGSGTRLTVV.

This clone was seen only once. This rearrangement joins TRBV5-1 to TRBJ2-2; D is undetermined. V shed 0 bases and J shed 6 bases, with 9 bases lying between them. The CDR3 has 14 amino acids. Per germline, CDR1 SGHRS and CDR2 YFSETQ. DNA for the CDR3: TGCGCCAGCAGCTTGGGTTTCGAGGCCGGGGAGCTGTTTTTT. It specifies CASSLGFEAGELFF.

The rearrangement joins TRBV18 to TRBJ1-1; TRBD1 aligns across 9 bases. Germline CDR1 is KGHSH and CDR2 is LQKENI. The CDR3 has 15 residues. Germline trimming cut 5 bases from V and 1 base from J; bases unmatched to any gene: 5. CDR3 DNA: TGTGCCAGCTCAGAAACAGGGGGCCGGAACACTGAAGCTTTCTTT. This encodes CASSETGGRNTEAFF. Combining the CDR3 with reference TRBV18 and TRBJ1-1 gives the whole variable domain NAGVMQNPRHLVRRRGQEARLRCSPMKGHSHVYWYRQLPEEGLKFMVYLQKENIIDESGMPKERFSAEFPKEGPSILRIQQVVRGDSAAYFCASSETGGRNTEAFFGQGTRLTVV.

The V and J genes are TRBV5-5 and TRBJ2-1, with D possibly matching TRBD1 (6 bases). The CDR3 sequence is 18 residues long. CDR1 is SGHKS, CDR2 YYEKEE, per germline (reference sequence). Trimming took off 0 bases at V and 6 bases at J, with 22 bases between the two ends. The CDR3 is CASSLARTGTKGSNEQFF. The CDR3 bases are TGTGCCAGCAGCTTGGCTCGAACCGGGACAAAAGGAAGCAATGAGCAGTTCTTC.

The chain uses TRBV30 and TRBJ1-5, with TRBD1 matching over 8 bases. The ends lost 5 bases at V and 8 bases at J; junction bases unmatched: 8. The germline gives CDR1 GTSNPN, CDR2 SVGIG (reference sequence). CDR3 length: 13 amino acids. The CDR3 reads CAWGTGGKEPQHF. CDR3 nucleotide sequence: TGTGCCTGGGGGACAGGAGGAAAGGAGCCCCAGCATTTT.

Worth noting for this clone: The same CDR3 arises from other DNA sequences in this sample as well. The J gene is TRBJ2-7, the V gene TRBV6-5; perhaps TRBD2 as D (6 bases). This CDR3 is built from 13 residues. The ends were cut back, 2 bases at V and 1 base at J, with 6 bases in the middle. CDR1 is MNHEY, CDR2 SVGAGI, per germline. The chain's CDR3 is CASSYGGSYEQYF. The CDR3 DNA is TGTGCCAGCAGTTACGGGGGGTCCTACGAGCAGTACTTC.

The chain links TRBV28 to TRBJ2-2; 13 nucleotides align to TRBD2. This CDR3 spans 16 amino acids. CDR1 is MDHEN, CDR2 SYDVKM, per germline. Germline trimming cut 3 bases from V and 6 bases from J; bases unmatched to any gene: 4. The CDR3 reads CASSLGGTSGAGELFF. The CDR3 coding sequence is TGTGCCAGCAGTTTGGGCGGGACTAGCGGGGCCGGGGAGCTGTTTTTT.

This rearrangement joins TRBV6-4 to TRBJ1-2; 9 nucleotides agree with TRBD1. J lost 2 bases, V lost 6 bases, and 7 bases had no gene match. This CDR3 comprises 15 residues. Germline values: CDR1 MRHNA, CDR2 SNTAGT. The CDR3 spells CASSAQQGANYGYTF. DNA for the CDR3: TGTGCCAGCAGCGCACAACAGGGGGCAAACTATGGCTACACCTTC.